The next 9 T cell receptor beta chains were all read from a single sample in a study of vaccination effects on CD4 cells after COVID-19. These receptors have no known antigen. Sequencing followed a ViraFEST assay step that expanded antigen-specific CD4+ T cells with viral peptide pools. CD4+ T cell isolation took place after 10 days of culture. Of the BNT162b2 and mRNA-1273 vaccines, participants received two doses of one or the other. TCRdb's table, derived via immunoSEQ multiplex PCR, lists solely in-frame clones and lacks some. The sample contains under 80,000 clones, around three quarters of which appear only once. The sample here was CD4+ T cells from PBMCs cultured with HCoV-OC43 spike peptides, taken after COVID-19 vaccination. The sample's subset: HCoV-OC43 spike overlapping peptide pool stimulation. The receptors derive from a human donor who received a COVID-19 vaccine.

The rearrangement joins TRBV19 to TRBJ1-1; D unclear. Germline V CDR1 and CDR2: LNHDA, SQIVND (reference sequence). There are 15 residues in the CDR3. V lost 0 bases, J lost 1 base, and 9 bases lay in between. CDR3 DNA sequence: TGTGCCAGTAGTATAGATGGGCGGGGGAACACTGAAGCTTTCTTT. It encodes CASSIDGRGNTEAFF.

The rearrangement joins TRBV15 to TRBJ2-1; D ambiguous. CDR1 and CDR2 from the germline V gene are LNHNV and YYDKDF (reference sequence). V lost 9 bases and J 4 bases, leaving 16 bases between the germline ends. The CDR3 covers 14 residues. The CDR3 sequence: CATHRLGLYNEQFF. CDR3 coding DNA: TGTGCCACGCACCGGTTAGGTCTATACAATGAGCAGTTCTTC. Based on the CDR3 plus reference TRBV15 and TRBJ2-1, the full variable domain is DAMVIQNPRYQVTQFGKPVTLSCSQTLNHNVMYWYQQKSSQAPKLLFHYYDKDFNNEADTPDNFQSRRPNTSFCFLDIRSPGLGDTAMYLCATHRLGLYNEQFFGPGTRLTVL.

V and J are TRBV5-1 and TRBJ2-1, with D perhaps matching TRBD2 (6 bases). V gave up 4 bases and J gave up 12 bases, with 23 bases separating them. CDR3 size: 15 residues. CDR1 is SGHRS and CDR2 is YFSETQ in the germline V gene. CDR3 in DNA: TGCGCCAGCAGCCACCGGGACTTGGGCAAGGTGGGGCAGTTCTTC. Protein sequence: CASSHRDLGKVGQFF.

The chain couples TRBV21-1 to TRBJ1-1. TRBV21-1 is deemed a pseudogene. This CDR3 has 15 amino acids. This chain's CDR3 is CASSKARTRRGEAFF. The CDR3 DNA sequence: TGTGCCAGCAGCAAAGCGCGCACCCGTAGAGGTGAAGCTTTCTTT.

The V gene is TRBV18, the J gene TRBJ1-1; no firm D call. The germline V gene encodes CDR1 KGHSH and CDR2 LQKENI. V was shortened by 4 bases and J by 1 base, with 7 bases between the two germline ends. The CDR3 spans 13 residues. The CDR3 sequence is CASSQGKNTEAFF. CDR3 nucleotide sequence: TGTGCCAGCTCACAAGGGAAGAACACTGAAGCTTTCTTT.

The CDR3: CASGLEGVEQYV. DNA for the CDR3: TGTGCTAGTGGTTTGGAGGGGGTCGAGCAGTACGTC. J is TRBJ2-7 and V is TRBV12-5, with a possible D match to TRBD1 (6 bases). With 1 base removed from V and 6 bases from J, the gap between germline ends came to 7 bases. The CDR3 has 12 amino acids. CDR1 LGHNT and CDR2 FRNRAP come from the germline V gene.

This rearrangement joins TRBV9 to TRBJ1-2; D gene unclear. CDR1 and CDR2 (germline): SGDLS, YYNGEE. The CDR3 spans 15 residues. V was clipped by 3 bases and J by 0 bases, with 12 bases between them. The CDR3 region is CASSAQVGANYGYTF. Written as DNA, the CDR3 is TGTGCCAGCAGCGCCCAAGTAGGAGCTAACTATGGCTACACCTTC.

This clone was seen more than once but under ten times. The chain is built from TRBV7-8 and TRBJ2-7, with 13 positions matching TRBD2. The germline CDR1 and CDR2 sequences are SGHVS and FQNEAQ. With 3 bases clipped from V and 6 bases from J, the junction kept 5 bases outside the gene matches. This CDR3 region has 15 residues. The CDR3, as DNA: TGTGCCAGCAGCTTCCCCGGGACTAGCGGGGTCGAGCAGTACGTC. This codes for CASSFPGTSGVEQYV.

In its sample, this clone was seen once. The V call is TRBV30, the J call TRBJ1-2; 11 bases are shared with TRBD1. V was clipped by 5 bases and J by 1 base; unmatched bases: 3. CDR1 and CDR2 (germline): GTSNPN, SVGIG (reference sequence). The CDR3 consists of 14 residues. In DNA, the CDR3 is TGTGCCTGGGTAGGGACAGGGGGTAACTATGGCTACACCTTC. Translated: CAWVGTGGNYGYTF.